This paragraph reports one TCR beta chain. This clone was seen once. The specificity of this receptor is unknown. Base qualities are missing; no much larger clone stands one base away. CDR1 and CDR2 (SGHAT, FQNNGV) derive from the germline V gene. Between the V and J ends, shortened by 5 bases and 3 bases respectively, the junction contains 20 bases. The CDR3 holds 17 amino acids from the cysteine to the phenylalanine. Kept here is only the CDR3 DNA, which spans 51 bases and is read in frame from base 1. The immunoSEQ Assay, a bias-controlled multiplex PCR, was used to amplify TCRbeta CDR3 regions from genomic DNA. Turning to the authors' computational methods: The number of nucleated cells in each sample was estimated from the amplification of reference gene primers within the assay. To quantify the absolute abundance of each unique TCRbeta CDR3 rearrangement, sequence reads were collapsed and filtered. For each sample, productive Simpson clonality was calculated as the square root of Simpson's diversity index across productive rearrangements. The source is immuneACCESS, and TCRdb retained only in-frame sequences with V and J called. Part of the clones is not carried over; for the studies checked, unresolved V genes explain less than half of this, and the remainder is unexplained. That table furnishes V, J and clone size, whereas the DNA furnished D and trimming. The sample data list about 150,000 clones, and 86% of these were observed just once. Approximately 7% of the sample goes to the ten largest clones.

The sample originates from a study of blood T cell repertoires in COVID-19 (dated by TCRdb to 2020 to 2022). In terms of the full investigation: Samples from collaborators originated in the United States, Italy and Spain and spanned both the acute and convalescent phases of COVID-19. HLA class I and class II types, where available, came from metadata supplied by the sample provider rather than from assay-based typing. The material from the prospective study consisted of cDNA or gDNA derived from T cells, B-cell-depleted T cells, or PBMCs. A freely available public database, intended as a resource for researchers studying the immune response to SARS-CoV-2, is where the repertoires were released. The sample metadata nearly always contained a de-identified subject ID, COVID-19 status, age in years and sex. Samples were obtained from the ongoing ImmuneRACE study (first 160 participants) and from roughly 1,300 subjects provided by 6 global collaborators. Deeply sampled blood TCRbeta repertoires from subjects exposed to, actively infected with, or recovered from COVID-19 were included in the dataset.

Each collaborating institution followed its own protocols to collect whole blood in K2EDTA tubes. For TCRbeta analysis, collaborators shipped samples in one of three forms: frozen whole blood, isolated PBMCs, or DNA extracted from either of those sample types. On the study overall, not on this receptor specifically: How much clinical and demographic metadata was included differed by source and by participant, and the metadata was provided uncurated.

The sequenced material came from peripheral blood. In this chain, TRBV11-2 is recombined with TRBJ2-1; matching of 5 bases hints at TRBD2 as the D gene. This sequence originates from a man aged 45-60 years with active or convalescent COVID-19. The CDR3 region has the sequence CASSPQPPGSGYNEQFF. The nucleotide sequence reads TGTGCCAGCAGCCCCCAACCCCCTGGGAGTGGCTACAATGAGCAGTTCTTC.